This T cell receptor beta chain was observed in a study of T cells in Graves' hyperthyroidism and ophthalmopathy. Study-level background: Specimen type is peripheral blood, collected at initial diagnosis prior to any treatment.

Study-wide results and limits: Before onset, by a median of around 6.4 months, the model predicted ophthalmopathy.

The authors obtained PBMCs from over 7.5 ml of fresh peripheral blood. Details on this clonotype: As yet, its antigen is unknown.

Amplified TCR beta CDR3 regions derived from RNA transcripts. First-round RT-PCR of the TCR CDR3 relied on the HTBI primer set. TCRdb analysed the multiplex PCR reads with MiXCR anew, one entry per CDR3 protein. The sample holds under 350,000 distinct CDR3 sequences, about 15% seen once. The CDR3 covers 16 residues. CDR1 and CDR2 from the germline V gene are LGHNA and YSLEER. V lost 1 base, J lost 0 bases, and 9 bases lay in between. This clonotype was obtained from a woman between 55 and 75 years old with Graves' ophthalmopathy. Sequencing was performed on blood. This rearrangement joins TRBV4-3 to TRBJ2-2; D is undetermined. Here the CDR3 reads CASSQVPDSNTGELFF. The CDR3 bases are TGCGCCAGCAGCCAAGTACCTGATTCGAACACCGGGGAGCTGTTTTTT.